This T cell receptor beta chain was sequenced for a study of shared clonotypes between healthy human individuals. Overall study findings and caveats: Rarefaction demonstrated incomplete sorted-subset sequencing despite large depth. Sequencing depth was expected to influence donor clonotype sharing.

TCRdb keeps only in-frame clones here, not all; method: immunoSEQ multiplex PCR. The data show about 680,000 clones, under 95% seen once. Terminally differentiated effector memory CD45RA+ cells were excluded from the naive CD8 cells, which were CD45RO-negative and positively selected for CCR7. For this clone: Its antigen is currently unknown.

Trimming took off 0 bases at V and 6 bases at J, with 14 bases between the two ends. Germline loops: CDR1 MNHNY, CDR2 SVGAGI (reference sequence). CDR3 length: 16 amino acids. The origin of this receptor is a man aged 30-40 years in good health. The rearrangement joins TRBV6-6 to TRBJ1-4; no firm D call. Source material: naive CD8+ T cells sorted from blood. The CDR3 DNA reads TGTGCCAGCAGTTACTCGATTCGGACGCTGGATGAAAAACTGTTTTTT. This encodes CASSYSIRTLDEKLFF.